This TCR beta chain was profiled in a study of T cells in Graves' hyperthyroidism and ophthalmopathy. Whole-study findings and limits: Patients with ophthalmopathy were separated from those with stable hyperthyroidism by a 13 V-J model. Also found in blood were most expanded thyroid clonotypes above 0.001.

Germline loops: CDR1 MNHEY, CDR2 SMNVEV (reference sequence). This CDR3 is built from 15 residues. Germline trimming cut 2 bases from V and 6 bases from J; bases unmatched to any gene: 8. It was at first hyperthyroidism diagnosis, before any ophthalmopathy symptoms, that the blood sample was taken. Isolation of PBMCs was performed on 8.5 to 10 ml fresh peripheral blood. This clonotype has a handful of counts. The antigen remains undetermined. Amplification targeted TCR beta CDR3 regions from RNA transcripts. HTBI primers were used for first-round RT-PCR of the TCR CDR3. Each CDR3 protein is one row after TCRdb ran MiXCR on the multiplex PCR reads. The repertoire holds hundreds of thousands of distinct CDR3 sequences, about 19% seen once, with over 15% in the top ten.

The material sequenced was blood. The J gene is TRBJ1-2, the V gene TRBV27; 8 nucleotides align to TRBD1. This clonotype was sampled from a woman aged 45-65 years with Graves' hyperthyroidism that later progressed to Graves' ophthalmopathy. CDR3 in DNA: TGTGCCAGCAGTTTAGGAGTGACAGGGGTAAATGGCTACACCTTC. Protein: CASSLGVTGVNGYTF.